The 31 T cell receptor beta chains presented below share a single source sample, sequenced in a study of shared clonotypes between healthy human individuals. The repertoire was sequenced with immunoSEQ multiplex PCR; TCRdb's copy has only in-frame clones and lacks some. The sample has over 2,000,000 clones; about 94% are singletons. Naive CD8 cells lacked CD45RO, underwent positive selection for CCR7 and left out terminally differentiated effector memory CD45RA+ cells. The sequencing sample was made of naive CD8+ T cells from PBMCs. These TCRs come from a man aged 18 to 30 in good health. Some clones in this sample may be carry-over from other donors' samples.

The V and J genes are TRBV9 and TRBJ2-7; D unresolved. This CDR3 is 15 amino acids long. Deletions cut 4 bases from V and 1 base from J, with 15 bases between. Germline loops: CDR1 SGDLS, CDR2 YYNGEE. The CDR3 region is CASSPTPTRSYEQYF. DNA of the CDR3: TGTGCCAGCAGCCCCACTCCGACCCGTTCCTACGAGCAGTACTTC.

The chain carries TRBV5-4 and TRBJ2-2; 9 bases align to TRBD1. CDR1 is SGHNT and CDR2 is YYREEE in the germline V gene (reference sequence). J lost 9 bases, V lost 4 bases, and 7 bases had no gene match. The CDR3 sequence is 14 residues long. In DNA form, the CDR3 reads TGTGCCAGCAGCACGAAGGACAGGGGCTGGGAGCTGTTTTTT. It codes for CASSTKDRGWELFF.

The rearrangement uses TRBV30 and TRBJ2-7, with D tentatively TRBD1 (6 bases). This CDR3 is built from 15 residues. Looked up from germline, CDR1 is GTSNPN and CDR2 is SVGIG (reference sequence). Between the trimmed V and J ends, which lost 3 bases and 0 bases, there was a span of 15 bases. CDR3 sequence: CAWRRLDSFSYEQYF. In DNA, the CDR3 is TGTGCCTGGAGGCGACTGGACAGTTTCTCCTACGAGCAGTACTTC.

CDR3 DNA: TGTGCCAGCACCGAAAAGTTGACTAGTTGGGGGGCCGCCATATATTTT. This translates into CASTEKLTSWGAAIYF. The chain couples TRBV21-1 to TRBJ1-3. TRBV21-1 is listed as a pseudogene. The CDR3 totals 16 residues.

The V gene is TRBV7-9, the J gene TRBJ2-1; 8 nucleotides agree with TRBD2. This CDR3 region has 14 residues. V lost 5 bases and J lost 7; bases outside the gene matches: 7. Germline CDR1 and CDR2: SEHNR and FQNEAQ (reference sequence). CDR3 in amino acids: CASSPGTRLNEQFF. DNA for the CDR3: TGTGCCAGCAGCCCCGGGACTAGATTGAATGAGCAGTTCTTC.

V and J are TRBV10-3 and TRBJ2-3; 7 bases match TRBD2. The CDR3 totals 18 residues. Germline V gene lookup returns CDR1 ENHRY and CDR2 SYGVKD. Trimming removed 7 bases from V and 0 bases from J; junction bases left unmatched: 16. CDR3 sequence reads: CAITGDRLAVTSTDTQYF. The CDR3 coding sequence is TGTGCCATCACGGGTGACCGACTAGCAGTGACTAGCACAGATACGCAGTATTTT.

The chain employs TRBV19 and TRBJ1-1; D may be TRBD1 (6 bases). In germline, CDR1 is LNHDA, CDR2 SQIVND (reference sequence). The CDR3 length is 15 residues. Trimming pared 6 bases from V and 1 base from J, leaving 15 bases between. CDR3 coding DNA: TGTGCCAGTAGCTCCTGGGTGACAGGGAACACTGAAGCTTTCTTT. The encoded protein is CASSSWVTGNTEAFF.

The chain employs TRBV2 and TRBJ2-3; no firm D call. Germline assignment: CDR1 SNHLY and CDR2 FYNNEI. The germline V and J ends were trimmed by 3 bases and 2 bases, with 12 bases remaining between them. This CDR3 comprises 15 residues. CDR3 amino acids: CASSEGRRTTDTQYF. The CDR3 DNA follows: TGTGCCAGCAGTGAGGGCAGGAGAACCACAGATACGCAGTATTTT.

CDR3: CSVVLAGDEQFF. The CDR3, as DNA: TGCAGCGTTGTGCTAGCGGGAGATGAGCAGTTCTTC. V gene TRBV29-1 combines with J gene TRBJ2-1, with 10 bases fitting TRBD2. The CDR3 is made up of 12 amino acids. The V gene end was trimmed by 4 bases and the J gene end by 8 bases; junction bases not matched to a gene: 2. Germline V gene sequence: CDR1 SQVTM, CDR2 ANQGSEA.

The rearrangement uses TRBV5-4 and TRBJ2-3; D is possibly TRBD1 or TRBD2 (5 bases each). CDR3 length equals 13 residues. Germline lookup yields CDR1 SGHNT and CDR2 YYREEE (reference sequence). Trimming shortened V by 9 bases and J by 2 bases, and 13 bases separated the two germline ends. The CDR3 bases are TGTGCCACCCCGGGGCCTCTCACAGATACGCAGTATTTT. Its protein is CATPGPLTDTQYF.

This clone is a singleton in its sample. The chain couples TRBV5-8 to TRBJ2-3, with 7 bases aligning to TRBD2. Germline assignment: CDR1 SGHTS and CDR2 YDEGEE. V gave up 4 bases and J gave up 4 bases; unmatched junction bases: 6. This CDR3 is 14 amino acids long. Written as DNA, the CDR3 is TGTGCCAGCAGCCAGGAGCGGGAAGCAGATACGCAGTATTTT. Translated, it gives CASSQEREADTQYF.

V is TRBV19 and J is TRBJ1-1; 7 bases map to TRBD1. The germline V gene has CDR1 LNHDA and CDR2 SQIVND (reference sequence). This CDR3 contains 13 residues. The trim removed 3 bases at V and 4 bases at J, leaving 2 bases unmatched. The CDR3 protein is CASSIDRVTEAFF. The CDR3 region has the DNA TGTGCCAGTAGTATCGACAGGGTCACTGAAGCTTTCTTT.

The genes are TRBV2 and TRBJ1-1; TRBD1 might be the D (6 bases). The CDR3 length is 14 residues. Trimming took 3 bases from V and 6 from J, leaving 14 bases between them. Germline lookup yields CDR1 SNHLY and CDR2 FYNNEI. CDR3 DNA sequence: TGTGCCAGCAGTGAGCACGGGGGCAAAGCTGAAGCTTTCTTT. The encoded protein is CASSEHGGKAEAFF.

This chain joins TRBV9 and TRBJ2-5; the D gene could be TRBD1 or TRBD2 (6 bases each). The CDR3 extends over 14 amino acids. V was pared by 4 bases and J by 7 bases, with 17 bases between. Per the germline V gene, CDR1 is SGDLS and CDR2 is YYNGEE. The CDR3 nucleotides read TGTGCCAGCAGCAGTAGGGGGGACAAGGCGACCCAGTACTTC. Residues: CASSSRGDKATQYF.

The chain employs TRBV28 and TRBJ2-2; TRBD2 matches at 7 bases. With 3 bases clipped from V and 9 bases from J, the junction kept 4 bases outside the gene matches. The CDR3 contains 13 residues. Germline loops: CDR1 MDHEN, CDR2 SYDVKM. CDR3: CASSFGGYRELFF. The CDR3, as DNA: TGTGCCAGCAGTTTCGGGGGGTACAGGGAGCTGTTTTTT.

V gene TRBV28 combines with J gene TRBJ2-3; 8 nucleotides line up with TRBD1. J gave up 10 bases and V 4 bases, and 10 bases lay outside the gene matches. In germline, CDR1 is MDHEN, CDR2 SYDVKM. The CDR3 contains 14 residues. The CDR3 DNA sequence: TGTGCCAGCAGTTGGACAGGGCAGTTCGCTCCGCAGTATTTT. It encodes CASSWTGQFAPQYF.

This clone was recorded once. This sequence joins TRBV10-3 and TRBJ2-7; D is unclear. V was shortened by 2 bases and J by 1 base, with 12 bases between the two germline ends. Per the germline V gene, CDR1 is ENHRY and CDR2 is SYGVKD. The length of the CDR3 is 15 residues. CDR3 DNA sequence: TGTGCCATCAGTGAGGGGATTGACGGGTCCTACGAGCAGTACTTC. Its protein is CAISEGIDGSYEQYF.

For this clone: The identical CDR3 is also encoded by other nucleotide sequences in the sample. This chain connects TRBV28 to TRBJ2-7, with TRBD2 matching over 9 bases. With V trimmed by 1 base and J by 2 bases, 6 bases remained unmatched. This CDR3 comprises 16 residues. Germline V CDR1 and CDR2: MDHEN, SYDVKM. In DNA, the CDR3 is TGTGCCAGCAGTTTATATTCGTTAGCGGGAGCCTACGAGCAGTACTTC. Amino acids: CASSLYSLAGAYEQYF.

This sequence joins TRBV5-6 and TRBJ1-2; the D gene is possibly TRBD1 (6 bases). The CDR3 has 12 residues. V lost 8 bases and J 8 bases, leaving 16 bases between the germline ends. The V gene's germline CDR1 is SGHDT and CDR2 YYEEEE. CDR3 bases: TGTGCCAGTTACGGGACAATGGAAGGCTACACCTTC. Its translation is CASYGTMEGYTF.

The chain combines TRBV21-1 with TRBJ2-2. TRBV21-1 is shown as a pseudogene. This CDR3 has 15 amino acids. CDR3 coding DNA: TGTGCAGACCGACGACCACTCGCGAACACCGGGGAGCTGTTTTTT. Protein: CADRRPLANTGELFF.

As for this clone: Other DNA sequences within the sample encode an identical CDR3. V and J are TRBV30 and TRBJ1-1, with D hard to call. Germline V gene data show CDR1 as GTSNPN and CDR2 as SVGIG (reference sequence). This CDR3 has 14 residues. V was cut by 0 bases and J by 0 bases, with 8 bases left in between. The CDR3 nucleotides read TGTGCCTGGAGTGTACGAGGCTTGAACACTGAAGCTTTCTTT. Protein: CAWSVRGLNTEAFF. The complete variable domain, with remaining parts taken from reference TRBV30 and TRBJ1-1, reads SQTIHQWPATLVQPVGSPLSLECTVEGTSNPNLYWYRQAAGRGLQLLFYSVGIGQISSEVPQNLSASRPQDRQFILSSKKLLLSDSGFYLCAWSVRGLNTEAFFGQGTRLTVV.

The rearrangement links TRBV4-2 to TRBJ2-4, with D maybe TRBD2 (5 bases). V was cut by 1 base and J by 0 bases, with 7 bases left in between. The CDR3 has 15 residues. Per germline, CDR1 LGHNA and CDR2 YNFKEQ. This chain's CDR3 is CASSQVRVAKNIQYF. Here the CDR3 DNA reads TGTGCCAGCAGCCAAGTGAGGGTAGCCAAAAACATTCAGTACTTC.

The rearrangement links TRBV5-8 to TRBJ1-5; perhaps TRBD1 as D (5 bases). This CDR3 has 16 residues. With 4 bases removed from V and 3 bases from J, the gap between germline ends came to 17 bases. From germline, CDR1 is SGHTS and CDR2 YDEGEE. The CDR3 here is CASSPSGGEFNQPQHF. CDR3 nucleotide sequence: TGTGCCAGCAGCCCTTCGGGGGGGGAGTTCAATCAGCCCCAGCATTTT.

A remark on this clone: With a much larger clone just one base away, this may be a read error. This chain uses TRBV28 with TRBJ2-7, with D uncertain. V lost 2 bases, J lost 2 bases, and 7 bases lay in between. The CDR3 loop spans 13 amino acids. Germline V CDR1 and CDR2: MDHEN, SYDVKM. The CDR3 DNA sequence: TGTGCCAGCAGTTTAGCGCAGACCTACGAGCAGTACTTC. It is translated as CASSLAQTYEQYF.

Here the CDR3 reads CASSYGTNWEQYF. The CDR3 nucleotides are TGTGCCAGCAGTTACGGGACGAATTGGGAGCAGTACTTC. J is TRBJ2-7 and V is TRBV27, with D perhaps matching TRBD1 or TRBD2 (5 bases each). With 4 bases removed from V and 7 bases from J, the gap between germline ends came to 14 bases. CDR1 and CDR2 (germline): MNHEY, SMNVEV (reference sequence). The CDR3 is made up of 13 amino acids.

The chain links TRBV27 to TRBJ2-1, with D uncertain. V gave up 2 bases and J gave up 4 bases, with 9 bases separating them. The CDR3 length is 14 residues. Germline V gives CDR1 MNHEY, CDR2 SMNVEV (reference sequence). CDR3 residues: CASSLARPYNEQFF. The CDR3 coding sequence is TGTGCCAGCAGTTTAGCCAGACCTTACAATGAGCAGTTCTTC.

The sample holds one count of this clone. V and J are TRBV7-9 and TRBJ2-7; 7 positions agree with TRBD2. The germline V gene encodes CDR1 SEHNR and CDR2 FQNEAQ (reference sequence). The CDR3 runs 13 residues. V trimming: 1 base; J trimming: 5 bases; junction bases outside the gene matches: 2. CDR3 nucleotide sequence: TGTGCCAGCAGCTTAGAGCGGGGCGACGAGCAGTACTTC. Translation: CASSLERGDEQYF.

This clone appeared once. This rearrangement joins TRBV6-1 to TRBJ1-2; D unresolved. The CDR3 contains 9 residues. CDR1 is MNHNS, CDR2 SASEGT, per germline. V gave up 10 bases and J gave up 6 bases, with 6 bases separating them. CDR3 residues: CAKSDGYTF. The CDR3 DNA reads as TGTGCCAAATCAGATGGCTACACCTTC.

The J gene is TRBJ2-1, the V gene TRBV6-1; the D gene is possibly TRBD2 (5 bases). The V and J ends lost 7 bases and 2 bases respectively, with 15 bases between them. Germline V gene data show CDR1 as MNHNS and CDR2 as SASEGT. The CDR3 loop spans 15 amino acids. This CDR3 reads CASNPRETAYNEQFF. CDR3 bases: TGTGCCAGCAACCCAAGGGAGACGGCCTACAATGAGCAGTTCTTC.

CDR3 sequence: CASSLWTGVGYEQYF. As DNA, the CDR3 is TGTGCCAGCAGTTTATGGACGGGTGTCGGCTACGAGCAGTACTTC. The chain uses TRBV28 and TRBJ2-7; D is undetermined. V was pared by 0 bases and J by 3 bases, with 12 bases between. The CDR3 extends over 15 amino acids. CDR1 and CDR2 (germline): MDHEN, SYDVKM.

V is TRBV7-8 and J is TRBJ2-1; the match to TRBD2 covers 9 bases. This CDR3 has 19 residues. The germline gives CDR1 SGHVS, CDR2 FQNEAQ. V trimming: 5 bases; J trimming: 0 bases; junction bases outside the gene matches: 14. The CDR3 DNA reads TGTGCCAGCAGCGCCCCACAGGGGAGCGGGAGGCCCTCCTACAATGAGCAGTTCTTC. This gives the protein CASSAPQGSGRPSYNEQFF.